The subject of this entry is one T cell receptor (beta chain). The V end lost 1 base, the J end lost 6 bases, and 4 bases lay between the germline ends. Germline CDR1 and CDR2: MDHEN and SYDVKM. There are 12 residues in the CDR3. The data were taken from a study of OX40 agonist ivuxolimab in advanced cancers. Generated by immunoSEQ multiplex PCR, the TCRdb table keeps only in-frame clones and is missing some. Of 20,000 to 25,000 clones listed, roughly 80% are singletons. The input for sequencing was CD4+ or CD8+ T cells sorted from blood, taken in a trial of the OX40 agonist ivuxolimab. This receptor was obtained from an adult with an advanced solid tumor such as melanoma, head and neck, liver or kidney cancer. The V gene is TRBV28, the J gene TRBJ1-5; D unclear. The chain's CDR3 is CASSLYGQPQHF. The CDR3 bases are TGTGCCAGCAGTTTATATGGTCAGCCCCAGCATTTT.